The clone carrying this T cell receptor (beta chain) has only a few counts. Cohorts were assigned according to the clinical history that participants reported. What the recovered Cohort 3 donors had was two negative PCRs, clearance, or symptom resolution. The data are from a study of blood T cell repertoires in COVID-19. Background on the study: Sites across the United States, Italy and Spain contributed samples from acute and convalescent COVID-19.

With 5 bases clipped from V and 8 bases from J, the junction kept 20 bases outside the gene matches. Germline lookup yields CDR1 MDHEN and CDR2 SYDVKM. CDR3 length equals 17 residues. Original handling: By means of reference gene primer amplification, nucleated cell counts were estimated. Only in-frame clones appear in the TCRdb table, and some are missing; sequencing was by immunoSEQ multiplex PCR. That table gives V, J and clone size, and the DNA gave D and trimming. The repertoire includes roughly 400,000 clones, around 91% of them detected once, and 1% to 1.3% sits in the top ten. Sequenced material: PBMCs or T cells enriched from blood (not recorded which). The genes are TRBV28 and TRBJ1-2; 7 nucleotides line up with TRBD1. The receptor comes from a man aged 25-40 years who had recovered from COVID-19. CDR3 nucleotides: TGTGCCAGCAGTGAGTTCCGAACCCTCTCAGGGGGAGGAGGCTACACCTTC. This encodes CASSEFRTLSGGGGYTF.